This T cell receptor (beta chain) stems from a study of T cell responses to AZD1222 COVID-19 vaccine. Whole-study results and caveats: The breadth and depth of Spike-specific TCRs increased once two AZD1222 doses had been given. Just a handful of AZD1222 recipients tested seropositive at baseline. Among vaccine-associated CD4 TCRs, coverage spanned spike, with dominance at 160-218 and 743-854. Among the donors, most were white British and more were female, and clonal diversity was possibly underestimated.

The CDR3 spans 13 residues. The V end was cut by 7 bases, the J end by 1 base, with 7 bases between. The germline gives CDR1 MNHEY, CDR2 SVGAGI. Method: immunoSEQ multiplex PCR; TCRdb's copy keeps in-frame clones and lacks some. The sample has about 150,000 clones, around 90% seen once. In regard to this clone: Its cognate antigen is unknown.

The V gene is TRBV6-5, the J gene TRBJ2-2; D gene ambiguous. This receptor was obtained from an adult in good health. Sample: peripheral blood, taken on day 0 of AZD1222 vaccination. DNA for the CDR3: TGTGCCAGCATACGGCAGAACACCGGGGAGCTGTTTTTT. The encoded protein is CASIRQNTGELFF.